The sample holds one count of the clone carrying this TCR beta chain. As yet, its antigen is unknown. Clones were sequenced by immunoSEQ multiplex PCR, and TCRdb holds only the in-frame ones, with some missing. Found here are 85,000 to 90,000 clones, 75% to 90% of them singletons; the top ten hold approximately 0.2%. The data derive from a study of OX40 agonist ivuxolimab in advanced cancers. Findings of the study overall: Expanded peripheral T cell antigen specificity was not determined.

Patients were ruled out by autoimmune disease history or systemic immunosuppression. The material sequenced was CD4+ or CD8+ T cells sorted from blood, taken in a trial of the OX40 agonist ivuxolimab. The clonotype comes from an adult with an advanced solid tumor such as melanoma, head and neck, liver or kidney cancer.

This CDR3 reads CASSLGTGVGGYTF. The DNA of the CDR3 is TGTGCCAGCAGTCTAGGGACAGGGGTGGGTGGCTACACCTTC. The V gene is TRBV28, the J gene TRBJ1-2; TRBD1 matches at 10 bases. From germline, CDR1 is MDHEN and CDR2 SYDVKM. The CDR3 covers 14 residues. V lost 5 bases, J lost 7 bases, and 7 bases stayed unmatched.